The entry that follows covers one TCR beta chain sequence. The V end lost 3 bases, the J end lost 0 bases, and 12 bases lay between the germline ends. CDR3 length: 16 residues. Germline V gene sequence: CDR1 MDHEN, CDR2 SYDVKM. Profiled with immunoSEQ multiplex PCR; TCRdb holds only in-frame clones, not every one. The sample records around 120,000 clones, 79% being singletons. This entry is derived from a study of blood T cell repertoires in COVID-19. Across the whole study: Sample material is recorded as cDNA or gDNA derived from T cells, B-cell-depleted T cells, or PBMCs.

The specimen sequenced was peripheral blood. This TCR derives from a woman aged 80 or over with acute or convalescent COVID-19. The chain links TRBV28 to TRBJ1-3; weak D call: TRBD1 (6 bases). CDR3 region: CASSFPGHFSGNTIYF. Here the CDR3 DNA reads TGTGCCAGCAGTTTCCCGGGACACTTCTCTGGAAACACCATATATTTT.